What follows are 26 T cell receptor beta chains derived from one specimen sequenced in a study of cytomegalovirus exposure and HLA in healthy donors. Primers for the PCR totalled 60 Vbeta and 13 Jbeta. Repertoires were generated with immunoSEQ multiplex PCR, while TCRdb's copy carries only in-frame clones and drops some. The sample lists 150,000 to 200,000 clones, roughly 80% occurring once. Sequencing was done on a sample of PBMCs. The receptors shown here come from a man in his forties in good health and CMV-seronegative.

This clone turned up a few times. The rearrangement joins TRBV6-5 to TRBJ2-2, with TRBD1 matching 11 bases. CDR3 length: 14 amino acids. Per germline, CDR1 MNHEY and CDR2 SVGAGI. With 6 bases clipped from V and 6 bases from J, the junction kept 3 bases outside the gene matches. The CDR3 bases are TGTGCCAGCAGGGGGACAGGGGGTGCCGGGGAGCTGTTTTTT. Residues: CASRGTGGAGELFF.

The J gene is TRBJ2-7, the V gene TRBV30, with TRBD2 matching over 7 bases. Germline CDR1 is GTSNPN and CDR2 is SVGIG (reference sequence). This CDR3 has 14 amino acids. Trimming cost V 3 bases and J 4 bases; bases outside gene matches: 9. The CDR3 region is CAWREGTTTYEQYF. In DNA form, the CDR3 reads TGTGCCTGGAGAGAAGGGACTACTACATACGAGCAGTACTTC. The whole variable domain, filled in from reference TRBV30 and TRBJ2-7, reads SQTIHQWPATLVQPVGSPLSLECTVEGTSNPNLYWYRQAAGRGLQLLFYSVGIGQISSEVPQNLSASRPQDRQFILSSKKLLLSDSGFYLCAWREGTTTYEQYFGPGTRLTVT.

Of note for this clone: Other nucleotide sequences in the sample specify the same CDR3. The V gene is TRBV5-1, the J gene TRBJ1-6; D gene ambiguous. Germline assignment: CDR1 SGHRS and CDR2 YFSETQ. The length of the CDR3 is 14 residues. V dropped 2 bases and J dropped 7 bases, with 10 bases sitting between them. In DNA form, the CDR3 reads TGCGCCAGCAGCTTATCTGTGAGGAATTCACCCCTCCACTTT. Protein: CASSLSVRNSPLHF.

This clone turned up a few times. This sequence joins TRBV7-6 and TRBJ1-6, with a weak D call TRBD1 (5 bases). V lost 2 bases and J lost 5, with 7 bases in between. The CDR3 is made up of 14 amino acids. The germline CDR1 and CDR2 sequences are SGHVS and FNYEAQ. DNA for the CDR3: TGTGCCAGCAGCTTAACGGGGGATAATTCACCCCTCCACTTT. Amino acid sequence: CASSLTGDNSPLHF. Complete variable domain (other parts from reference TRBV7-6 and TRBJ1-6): GAGVSQSPRYKVTKRGQDVALRCDPISGHVSLYWYRQALGQGPEFLTYFNYEAQQDKSGLPNDRFSAERPEGSISTLTIQRTEQRDSAMYRCASSLTGDNSPLHFGNGTRLTVT.

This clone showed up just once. As DNA, the CDR3 is TGTGCCAGCAGCGTATCGGGCGCAGGGTTAGCTGGCTACACCTTC. This gives the protein CASSVSGAGLAGYTF. V is TRBV9 and J is TRBJ1-2, with D possibly TRBD1 on 5 matching bases. The germline CDR1 and CDR2 sequences are SGDLS and YYNGEE. This CDR3 contains 15 residues. V was pared by 1 base and J by 7 bases, with 17 bases between.

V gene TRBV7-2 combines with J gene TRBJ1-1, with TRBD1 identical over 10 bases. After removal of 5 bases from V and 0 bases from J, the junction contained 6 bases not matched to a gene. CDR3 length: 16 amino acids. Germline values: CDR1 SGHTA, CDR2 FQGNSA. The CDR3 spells CASSTGQGIMNTEAFF. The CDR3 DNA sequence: TGTGCCAGCAGCACGGGACAGGGGATAATGAACACTGAAGCTTTCTTT.

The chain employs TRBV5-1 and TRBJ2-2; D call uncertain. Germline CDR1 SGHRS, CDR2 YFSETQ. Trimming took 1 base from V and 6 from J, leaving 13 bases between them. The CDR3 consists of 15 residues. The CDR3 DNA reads TGCGCCAGCAGCTTGAAATCCGTTCTTGCCGGGGAGCTGTTTTTT. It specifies CASSLKSVLAGELFF. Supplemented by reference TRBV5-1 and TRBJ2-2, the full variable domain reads KAGVTQTPRYLIKTRGQQVTLSCSPISGHRSVSWYQQTPGQGLQFLFEYFSETQRNKGNFPGRFSGRQFSNSRSEMNVSTLELGDSALYLCASSLKSVLAGELFFGEGSRLTVL.

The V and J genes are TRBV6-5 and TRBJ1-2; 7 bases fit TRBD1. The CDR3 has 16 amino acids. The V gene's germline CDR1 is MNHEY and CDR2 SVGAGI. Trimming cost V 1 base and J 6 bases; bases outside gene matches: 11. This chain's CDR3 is CASSYLSGTAAHGYTF. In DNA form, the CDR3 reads TGTGCCAGCAGTTACTTATCCGGGACAGCTGCCCATGGCTACACCTTC.

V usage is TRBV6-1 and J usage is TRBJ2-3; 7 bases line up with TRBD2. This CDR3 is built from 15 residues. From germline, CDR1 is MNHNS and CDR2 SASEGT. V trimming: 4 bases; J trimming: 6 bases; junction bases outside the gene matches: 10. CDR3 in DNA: TGTGCCAGCAGTGGAGGGTGGGGGGGGTTGGATACGCAGTATTTT. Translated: CASSGGWGGLDTQYF.

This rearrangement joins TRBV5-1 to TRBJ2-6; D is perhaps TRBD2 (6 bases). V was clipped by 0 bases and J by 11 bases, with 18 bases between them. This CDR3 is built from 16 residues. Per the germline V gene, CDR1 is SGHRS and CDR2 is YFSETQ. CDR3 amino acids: CASSLVAGGNRDVLTF. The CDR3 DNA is TGCGCCAGCAGCTTGGTGGCTGGGGGGAATAGGGACGTCCTGACTTTC.

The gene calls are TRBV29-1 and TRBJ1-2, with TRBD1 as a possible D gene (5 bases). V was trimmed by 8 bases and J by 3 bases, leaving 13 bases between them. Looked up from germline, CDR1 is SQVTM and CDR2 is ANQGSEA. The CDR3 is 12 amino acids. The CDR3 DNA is TGCAGCCTTTCAGACAGCCACTATGGCTACACCTTC. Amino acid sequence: CSLSDSHYGYTF.

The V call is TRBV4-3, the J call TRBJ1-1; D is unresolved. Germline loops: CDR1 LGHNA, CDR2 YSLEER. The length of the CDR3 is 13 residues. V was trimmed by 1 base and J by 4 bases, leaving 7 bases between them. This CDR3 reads CASSQVEVTEAFF. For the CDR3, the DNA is TGCGCCAGCAGCCAAGTCGAGGTCACTGAAGCTTTCTTT.

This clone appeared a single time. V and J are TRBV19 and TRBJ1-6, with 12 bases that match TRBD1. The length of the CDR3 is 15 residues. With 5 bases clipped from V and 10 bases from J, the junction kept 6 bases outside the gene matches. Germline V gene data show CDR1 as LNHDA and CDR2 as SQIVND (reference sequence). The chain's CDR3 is CASSVGQGAASPLHF. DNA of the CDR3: TGTGCCAGTAGTGTGGGACAGGGGGCAGCGTCACCCCTCCACTTT.

CDR3 in amino acids: CAWNQGQGLDTQYF. The CDR3 DNA reads TGTGCCTGGAACCAGGGACAGGGCTTAGATACGCAGTATTTT. The chain employs TRBV30 and TRBJ2-3; 9 bases map to TRBD1. This CDR3 has 14 amino acids. V gave up 4 bases and J gave up 5 bases; unmatched junction bases: 7. Germline CDR1 is GTSNPN and CDR2 is SVGIG (reference sequence).

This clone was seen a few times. In nucleotides, the CDR3 is TGCGCCAGCAGCCAAGCTGTACAGGGGGCCTTCTACAATGAGCAGTTCTTC. It encodes CASSQAVQGAFYNEQFF. This chain uses TRBV4-1 with TRBJ2-1; 9 bases align to TRBD1. The V and J ends lost 1 base and 3 bases, in that order; junction bases with no gene match: 7. This CDR3 region has 17 residues. CDR1 and CDR2 (germline): MGHRA, YSYEKL.

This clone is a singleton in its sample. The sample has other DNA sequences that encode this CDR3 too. The CDR3 region is CASSLGQGGGETQYF. The CDR3 DNA is TGCGCCAGCAGCTTGGGGCAGGGTGGTGGAGAGACCCAGTACTTC. The genes are TRBV5-1 and TRBJ2-5; D possibly corresponds to TRBD1 (5 bases). Germline-derived CDR1 and CDR2 are SGHRS and YFSETQ. The V and J ends lost 0 bases and 4 bases respectively, with 13 bases between them. The CDR3 loop spans 15 amino acids.

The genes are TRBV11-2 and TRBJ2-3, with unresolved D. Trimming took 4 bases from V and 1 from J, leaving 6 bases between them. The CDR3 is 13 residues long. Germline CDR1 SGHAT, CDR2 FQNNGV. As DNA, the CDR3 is TGTGCCAGCAGCTGGGCTCGCACAGATACGCAGTATTTT. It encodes CASSWARTDTQYF.

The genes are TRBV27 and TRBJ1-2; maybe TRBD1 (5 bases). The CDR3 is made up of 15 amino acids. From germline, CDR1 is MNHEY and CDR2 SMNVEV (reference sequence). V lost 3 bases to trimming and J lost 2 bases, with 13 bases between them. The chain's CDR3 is CASSFDSALNYGYTF. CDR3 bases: TGTGCCAGCAGTTTCGACAGTGCCCTGAACTATGGCTACACCTTC.

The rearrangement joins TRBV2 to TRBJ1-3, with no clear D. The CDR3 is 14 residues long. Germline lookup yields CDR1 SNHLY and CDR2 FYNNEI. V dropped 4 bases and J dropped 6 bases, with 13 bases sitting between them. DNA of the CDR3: TGTGCCAGCAGTGCGGAGAGCCGGCTAAACACCATATATTTT. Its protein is CASSAESRLNTIYF.

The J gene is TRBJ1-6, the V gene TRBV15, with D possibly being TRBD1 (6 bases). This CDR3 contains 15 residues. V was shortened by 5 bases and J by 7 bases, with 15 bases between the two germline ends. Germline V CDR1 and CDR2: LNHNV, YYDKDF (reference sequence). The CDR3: CATSGYRDGNSPLHF. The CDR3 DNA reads TGTGCCACCAGCGGCTACAGGGATGGGAATTCACCCCTCCACTTT. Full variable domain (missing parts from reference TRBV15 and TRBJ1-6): DAMVIQNPRYQVTQFGKPVTLSCSQTLNHNVMYWYQQKSSQAPKLLFHYYDKDFNNEADTPDNFQSRRPNTSFCFLDIRSPGLGDTAMYLCATSGYRDGNSPLHFGNGTRLTVT.

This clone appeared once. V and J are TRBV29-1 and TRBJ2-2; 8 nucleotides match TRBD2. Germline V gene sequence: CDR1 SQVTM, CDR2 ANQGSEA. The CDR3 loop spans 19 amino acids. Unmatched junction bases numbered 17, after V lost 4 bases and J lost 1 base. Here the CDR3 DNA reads TGCAGCGTTGTGCGGACCCTGGGGGCGGGGGGTTTGAACACCGGGGAGCTGTTTTTT. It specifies CSVVRTLGAGGLNTGELFF.

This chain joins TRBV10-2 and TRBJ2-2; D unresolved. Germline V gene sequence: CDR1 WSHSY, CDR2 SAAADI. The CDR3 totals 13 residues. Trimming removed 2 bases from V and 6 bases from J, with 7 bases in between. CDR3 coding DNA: TGCGCCAGCAGTGAGCACAATTCCGGGGAGCTGTTTTTT. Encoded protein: CASSEHNSGELFF.

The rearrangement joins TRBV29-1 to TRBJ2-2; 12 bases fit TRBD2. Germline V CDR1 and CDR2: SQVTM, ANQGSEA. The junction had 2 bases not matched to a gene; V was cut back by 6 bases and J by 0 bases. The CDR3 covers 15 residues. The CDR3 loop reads CSVRLAGANTGELFF. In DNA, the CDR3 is TGCAGCGTCCGACTAGCGGGGGCGAACACCGGGGAGCTGTTTTTT.

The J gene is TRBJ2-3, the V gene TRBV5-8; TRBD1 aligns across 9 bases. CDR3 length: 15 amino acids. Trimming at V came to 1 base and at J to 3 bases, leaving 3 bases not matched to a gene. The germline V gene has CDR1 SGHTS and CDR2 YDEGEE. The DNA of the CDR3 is TGTGCCAGCAGCTTGCACGACAGGGGGACAGATACGCAGTATTTT. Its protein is CASSLHDRGTDTQYF.

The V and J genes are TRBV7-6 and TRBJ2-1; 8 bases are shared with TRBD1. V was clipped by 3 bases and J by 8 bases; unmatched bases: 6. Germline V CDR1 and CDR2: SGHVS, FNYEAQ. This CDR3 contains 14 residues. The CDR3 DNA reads TGTGCCAGCAGCTTGTCGTCAGGGGGCGATGAGCAGTTCTTC. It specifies CASSLSSGGDEQFF.

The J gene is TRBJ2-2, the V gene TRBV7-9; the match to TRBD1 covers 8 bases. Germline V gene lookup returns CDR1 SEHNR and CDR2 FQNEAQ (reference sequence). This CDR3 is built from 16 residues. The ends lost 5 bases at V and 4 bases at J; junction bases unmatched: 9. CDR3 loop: CASSPRTGSGTGELFF. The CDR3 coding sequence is TGTGCCAGCAGCCCCAGGACAGGGAGCGGCACCGGGGAGCTGTTTTTT.